This T cell receptor (beta chain) emerged from a study of beta chain features in type 1 diabetes. Findings and caveats of the study: There was a moderate but significant shortening of TCRB CDR3s in all four CD4+ subsets of Type 1 diabetes patients. Among type 1 diabetes patients, VDJ junctions had fewer insertions and more deletions. Across patients, naive, central memory and Treg TCRB repertoires exhibited apparently greater similarity than was observed across healthy donors.

Sorted populations all exceeded 98% purity. TCRB transcripts that were expressed got sequenced, as all of the isolated RNA had been reverse transcribed. The protocol was immunoSEQ multiplex PCR, while the TCRdb copy is restricted to in-frame clones and leaves out a portion. The sample shows more than 250,000 clones, approximately 25% of them seen only once. The CDR3 covers 15 residues. CDR1 GTSNPN and CDR2 SVGIG come from the germline V gene (reference sequence). V trimming: 2 bases; J trimming: 5 bases; junction bases outside the gene matches: 5. About this clone itself: What it binds is not known.

V gene TRBV30 combines with J gene TRBJ2-1, with TRBD1 identical over 11 bases. Sequenced sample: naive CD4+ T cells from blood. The source of this sequence is a woman in her twenties or thirties with type 1 diabetes. CDR3 DNA: TGTGCCTGGAGTCGGGGACAGGGGGGAAACAATGAGCAGTTCTTC. It specifies CAWSRGQGGNNEQFF.